A selection of T cell receptor beta chains follows, all from one sample in a study of CD8 T cells in Susac syndrome. MiXCR, run by TCRdb on the immunoSEQ multiplex PCR reads, gives a single entry per CDR3 protein. The sample has about 300,000 distinct CDR3 sequences, around 91% seen once. Material for sequencing was CD8+ T cells from PBMCs. The source of these receptors is a human donor with multiple sclerosis. CDR3s include the opening cysteine and the closing phenylalanine or tryptophan. The D gene is left open where the match is weak. Clone size is given for some rows only: seen once, a few or many times, or a class if the clone is expanded.

D gene	J gene	clone size	V gene	CDR3 protein	CDR3 DNA
TRBD1	TRBJ2-1	-	TRBV4-2	CASSQETGNGEQFF	TGTGCCAGCAGCCAAGAGACAGGGAACGGTGAGCAGTTCTTC
-	TRBJ2-7	-	TRBV5-1	CASSSTGQSYEQYF	TGCGCCAGCAGCTCCACCGGACAGTCCTACGAGCAGTACTTC
-	TRBJ2-1	-	TRBV19	CASSIGHLGEQFF	TGTGCCAGTAGTATAGGTCACCTAGGTGAGCAGTTCTTC
TRBD2	TRBJ2-3	-	TRBV6-1	CASSLTRGVGHTDTQYF	TGTGCCAGCAGTCTAACGCGGGGGGTCGGTCACACAGATACGCAGTATTTT
-	TRBJ2-1	-	TRBV9	CASSVVGGESNEQFF	TGTGCCAGCAGCGTAGTAGGGGGAGAGTCGAATGAGCAGTTCTTC
TRBD1	TRBJ2-3	-	TRBV5-6	CASSPGQGTDTQYF	TGTGCCAGCAGCCCGGGACAGGGCACAGATACGCAGTATTTT
-	TRBJ1-3	-	TRBV27	CASSFQPFGNTIYF	TGTGCCAGCAGTTTTCAACCGTTTGGAAACACCATATATTTT
TRBD1	TRBJ2-7	-	TRBV25-1	CASSDRQGFSYEQYF	TGTGCCAGCAGTGATCGACAGGGTTTCTCCTACGAGCAGTACTTC
-	TRBJ1-6	-	TRBV30	CAWRATGFPPLHF	TGTGCCTGGAGGGCTACAGGGTTTCCACCCCTCCACTTT
TRBD1	TRBJ1-1	-	TRBV5-6	CASSLVWDRVIGVSEAFF	TGTGCCAGCAGCTTGGTGTGGGACAGGGTCATTGGGGTCTCTGAAGCTTTCTTT
TRBD1	TRBJ1-1	-	TRBV28	CASREQGGTEAFF	TGTGCCAGCAGGGAACAGGGGGGGACTGAAGCTTTCTTT
-	TRBJ2-3	-	TRBV25-1	CASSGSGSTDTQYF	TGTGCCAGCAGTGGGAGCGGTAGCACAGATACGCAGTATTTT
-	TRBJ2-1	-	TRBV7-9	CASSTSYGWGNEQFF	TGTGCCAGCAGCACCTCGTACGGGTGGGGCAATGAGCAGTTCTTC
-	TRBJ2-1	-	TRBV14	CASSQVGGASYNEQFF	TGTGCCAGCAGCCAAGTGGGGGGGGCCTCCTACAATGAGCAGTTCTTC
-	TRBJ2-7	-	TRBV21-1	CASSPRRDYTYEQYF	TGTGCCAGCAGCCCCAGGCGAGACTACACCTACGAGCAGTACTTC
-	TRBJ2-5	-	TRBV28	CASSHPAGTVKETQYF	TGTGCCAGCAGCCATCCTGCGGGGACAGTAAAAGAGACCCAGTACTTC
-	TRBJ2-7	-	TRBV27	CASSFSRGYFSYEQYF	TGTGCCAGCAGTTTTTCCCGGGGGTATTTCTCCTACGAGCAGTACTTC
-	TRBJ2-1	-	TRBV12-3/TRBV12-4	CASSDKGDNEQFF	TGTGCCAGCAGCGACAAGGGGGACAATGAGCAGTTCTTC
TRBD2	TRBJ2-1	-	TRBV20-1	CSARDLRPGLAANEQFF	TGCAGTGCTAGAGATCTCCGTCCGGGACTAGCGGCCAATGAGCAGTTCTTC
-	TRBJ2-7	-	TRBV4-2	CASSQRGDYEQYF	TGTGCCAGCAGCCAGAGGGGGGACTACGAGCAGTACTTC
-	TRBJ1-1	-	TRBV11-2	CASSLDPTDEAFF	TGTGCCAGCAGCTTAGACCCGACAGATGAAGCTTTCTTT
TRBD2	TRBJ2-2	-	TRBV28	CASSLTGGPGELFF	TGTGCCAGCAGTTTGACGGGAGGGCCCGGGGAGCTGTTTTTT
-	TRBJ2-7	once	TRBV7-2	CASSSPLEGISYEQYF	TGTGCCAGCAGCTCGCCCCTCGAGGGGATAAGCTACGAGCAGTACTTC
-	TRBJ2-4	-	TRBV11-2	CASSLGQGKNIQYF	TGTGCCAGCAGCTTGGGTCAGGGCAAAAACATTCAGTACTTC
-	TRBJ2-1	-	TRBV29-1	CSVEGQGGLTLLDERFF	TGCAGCGTTGAAGGGCAAGGCGGACTGACCCTTCTCGATGAGCGGTTCTTC
-	TRBJ2-1	-	TRBV18	CASSPPMGPARSSYNEQFF	TGTGCCAGCTCACCACCGATGGGTCCCGCTCGGAGCTCCTACAATGAGCAGTTCTTC
-	TRBJ2-4	-	TRBV6-2/TRBV6-3	CASGVGDGSKNIQYF	TGTGCCAGCGGGGTGGGAGACGGATCCAAAAACATTCAGTACTTC
TRBD2	TRBJ2-5	-	TRBV20-1	CSASRLLTSGTFQETQYF	TGCAGTGCTAGTCGTCTGTTAACTAGCGGAACCTTCCAAGAGACCCAGTACTTC
-	TRBJ2-1	once	TRBV6-1	CASRITLEASLDEQFF	TGTGCCAGCAGAATCACTCTAGAGGCCTCTTTGGATGAGCAGTTCTTC
-	TRBJ1-1	-	TRBV11-2	CASSSLTGAFF	TGTGCCAGCAGCTCGCTGACAGGAGCTTTCTTT
TRBD2	TRBJ2-1	-	TRBV25-1	CASTRGGNYEQFF	TGTGCCAGCACCCGCGGGGGGAACTATGAGCAGTTCTTC
TRBD1	TRBJ2-1	-	TRBV7-9	CASSLGQGVNEQFF	TGTGCCAGCAGCTTAGGACAGGGGGTGAATGAGCAGTTCTTC
TRBD1	TRBJ2-7	once	TRBV27	CASSLNPGTGYEQYF	TGTGCCAGCAGTTTAAACCCCGGGACAGGGTACGAGCAGTACTTC
-	TRBJ2-1	-	TRBV12-3/TRBV12-4	CASSPLVNEQFF	TGTGCCAGCAGTCCCCTGGTCAATGAGCAGTTCTTC
-	TRBJ2-1	once	TRBV27	CASSFSGSAYNEQFF	TGTGCCAGCAGTTTCTCCGGGAGTGCCTACAATGAGCAGTTCTTC
TRBD2	TRBJ2-1	-	TRBV27	CASSSGLAGGGGEQFF	TGTGCCAGCAGTTCGGGACTAGCGGGAGGAGGAGGGGAGCAGTTCTTC
TRBD2	TRBJ2-5	-	TRBV9	CASSVEPSGGAEETQYF	TGTGCCAGCAGCGTCGAACCTAGCGGGGGGGCCGAAGAGACCCAGTACTTC